This TCR beta chain was recorded in a study of response to subunit inactivated influenza vaccine. TCRdb recomputed calls from the RT-PCR reads with MiXCR, one row per CDR3 protein. The sample holds fewer than 800,000 distinct CDR3 sequences, about 15% seen once. This clonotype has more than one count but fewer than ten. Its antigen is unidentified. Germline V gene sequence: CDR1 DFQATT, CDR2 SNEGSKA (reference sequence). V was trimmed by 2 bases and J by 1 base, leaving 12 bases between them. The CDR3 length is 14 residues. Broader study findings: There was a suggestion from the authors that each seasonal influenza vaccination recruits few new T cells.

The receptor was isolated from a man aged 50 or older who received an inactivated influenza vaccine. The V and J genes are TRBV20-1 and TRBJ2-7, with D possibly called TRBD1 or TRBD2 (5 bases each). The source was PBMCs from blood, collected roughly 12 days after vaccination. The CDR3 spells CSARSGTISYEQYF. The CDR3 DNA reads as TGCAGTGCTAGATCCGGGACCATTTCCTACGAGCAGTACTTC.